Reported below is one TCR beta chain. No cognate antigen has been identified for it. Base qualities are missing; no much larger clone stands one base away. For unsorted PBMC libraries, 2 million PBMCs were used after storage in RNAlater at -80 degrees C until RNA extraction. The multiple sclerosis patients were enrolled in a US clinical protocol that evaluated disease progression with magnetic resonance imaging. Peripheral blood was subjected to Ficoll-Hypaque density gradient centrifugation to isolate PBMCs, which were then cryopreserved in liquid nitrogen. To synthesize cDNA, template-switch 5'RACE was performed with a primer carrying a 10-nucleotide random unique molecular identifier so that each TCR transcript was tagged. Over 180 million TCR-beta sequences, covering 15-18 subjects, were produced in each sequencing run. Total RNA was extracted with the RNeasy kit. The KAPA Real-time Library Amplification kit was used to amplify TCR-beta VDJ regions with primers targeting the TCR constant region and the 5'RACE anchor. Sample indexes and Illumina adaptors were added in a first PCR, and a second PCR then increased library yield. After Ampure bead purification, the roughly 650 bp TCR product was size-selected on a 2% E-gel SizeSelection system. Before pooling, library quality was checked on a Bioanalyzer, concentration was measured with Qubit, and libraries were quantified with the Kapa Library Quantification kit. An Illumina HiSeq 2500 was used to sequence the libraries paired-end at 2 x 150 bp. To increase sequence diversity, roughly 24-31% phiX was spiked into each library pool. Regarding the original processing steps: The quality-filtered reads were processed with the UMI-based MiGEC pipeline, whose error correction step removed more than 80% of the raw TCR sequences. IMGT germline references were used for aligning VDJ genes, and each clonotype was defined as a unique CDR3 amino acid sequence together with its V-J genes. Clonal expansion, Shannon diversity and CDR3 relatedness were evaluated with VDJtools (CalcPairwiseDistances, ClusterSamples), while phylogenetic trees were built in CLCbio workbench. Expanded clones were defined as having at least 8 unique UMIs, based on coefficient-of-variation modelling across technical triplicates. TCRdb ran its own pipeline on the public reads, namely fastp trimming at Q25 and MiXCR clone calling, and kept in-frame beta chains. Merged by CDR3 protein, the rows form single entries marked with the most common genes and DNA. The V and J calls shown here were made by TCRdb, not taken from the authors' results. Recorded for this sample are fewer than 80,000 distinct CDR3 sequences; 4.5% to 5.5% of them occurred a single time. Around 3.4% of the sample is held by the ten biggest clonotypes.

Based on the germline V gene (reference sequence), the CDR1 and CDR2 sequences are SEHNR and FQNEAQ. Taken from cysteine to phenylalanine, the CDR3 has 15 residues. This entry keeps only the CDR3 DNA: 45 bases, framed from base 1. Ends trimmed: V by 3 bases, J by 0 bases; bases unmatched to a gene: 5. The source of the sample is a study of neurological immune-mediated disorders (dated by TCRdb to between 2018 and 2021). A note on the overall study: Among the approximately 34 multiple sclerosis patients, relapsing-remitting MS was present in approximately 31 and secondary progressive MS was present in 3. The study compared peripheral blood TCR-beta repertoires of HTLV-I-associated myelopathy (HAM/TSP) patients, multiple sclerosis patients and healthy controls using UMI-based sequencing. Longitudinal samples, technical triplicates and paired sorted CD4+ and CD8+ T-cell subsets, alongside PBMC samples, were included among the approximately 98 TCR-beta libraries. The cohort was made up of approximately 65 subjects, consisting of around 14 HAM/TSP patients, roughly 35 multiple sclerosis patients and around 20 healthy controls.

The investigation overall reported the following: No association of the MS cluster with clinical or MRI features was observed, and the need for larger cohorts was stated by the authors. Across subjects, expanded clones never shared an identical CDR3 amino acid sequence, which suggests that the TCR-beta repertoires in every group were private. The highest TCR clonal expansion was observed in HAM/TSP patients, whereas the lowest was observed in MS patients, even when compared with healthy controls. In phylogenetic analysis, the repertoires of 18 of 34 MS patients grouped into a cluster of related CDR3 sequences, which suggests a possible signature at the repertoire level.

This receptor was taken from a woman between 45 and 60 years old with multiple sclerosis. The rearrangement combines TRBV7-9 with TRBJ2-7; TRBD2 aligns with 7 central bases. Sequencing was carried out using PBMCs. The CDR3: CASSLSGILSYEQYF. In nucleotides, the sequence is TGTGCCAGCAGCTTGAGCGGGATCCTCTCCTACGAGCAGTACTTC.